Listed below are T cell receptor beta chains from one sample, sequenced in a study of OX40 agonist ivuxolimab in advanced cancers. The protocol was immunoSEQ multiplex PCR, while the TCRdb copy is restricted to in-frame clones and leaves out a portion. This sample yields about 110,000 clones, of which less than 95% are seen a single time; 0.48% belongs to the top ten. The sequencing here drew on CD4+ or CD8+ T cells sorted from blood, taken in a trial of the OX40 agonist ivuxolimab. The receptors come from an adult with an advanced solid tumor such as melanoma, head and neck, liver or kidney cancer. The CDR3 runs from the conserved cysteine through the conserved F or W. Each record gives: J gene, V gene, CDR3 length, clone size, D gene, CDR3 DNA, CDR3 protein. The D gene is left open where the match is weak. Clone size, where shown, is once, few, many, or a class for clones that have expanded.

>TRBJ1-1|TRBV10-3|13|-|-
TGTGCCATCAGTGAGTCGCCTGGGACTGAAGCTTTCTTT
CAISESPGTEAFF
>TRBJ2-3|TRBV4-2|17|-|TRBD2
TGTGCCAGCAGCCAAGGCTCTAGCGGGGGGGCCGCAGATACGCAGTATTTT
CASSQGSSGGAADTQYF
>TRBJ2-7|TRBV7-9|13|-|-
TGTGCCAGCAGCTTAAATCTCAACTACGAGCAGTACTTC
CASSLNLNYEQYF
>TRBJ2-5|TRBV28|14|-|-
TGTGCCAGCAGTATTACGCACCCGAGAGAGACCCAGTACTTC
CASSITHPRETQYF
>TRBJ2-3|TRBV28|13|-|-
TGTGCCAGCAGTTTACCTGGCACAGATACGCAGTATTTT
CASSLPGTDTQYF
>TRBJ1-4|TRBV5-1|14|-|TRBD1
TGCGCCAGCAGCGTGGGACAGGCTAATGAAAAACTGTTTTTT
CASSVGQANEKLFF
>TRBJ1-2|TRBV4-3|18|-|-
TGCGCCAGCAGCCAAATAGGTGGGGGCACGGCCCAAACCTATGGCTACACCTTC
CASSQIGGGTAQTYGYTF
>TRBJ1-4|TRBV11-2|14|-|TRBD1
TGTGCCAGCAGCTCGACAGGGGGCGGTGAAAAACTGTTTTTT
CASSSTGGGEKLFF
>TRBJ1-6|TRBV2|16|-|TRBD1
TGTGCCAGCAGTGAACTGAGGGACAGAAGAAATTCACCCCTCCACTTT
CASSELRDRRNSPLHF
>TRBJ2-7|TRBV7-2|15|once|-
TGTGCCAGCAGCTTGGGGGCACACGCAACCTACGAGCAGTACTTC
CASSLGAHATYEQYF
>TRBJ2-5|TRBV28|13|-|-
TGTGCCAGCAGTTTCTGGGACCAAGAGACCCAGTACTTC
CASSFWDQETQYF
>TRBJ2-5|TRBV7-9|13|-|-
TGTGCCAGCAGCTTAATTGAGCAAGAGACCCAGTACTTC
CASSLIEQETQYF
>TRBJ1-2|TRBV5-6|13|-|-
TGTGCCAGCAGCTCCCAGGGGACCTATGGCTACACCTTC
CASSSQGTYGYTF
>TRBJ2-7|TRBV27|11|few|-
TGTGCCAGCACCGACAGGTACGAGCAGTACTTC
CASTDRYEQYF
>TRBJ1-2|TRBV30|12|-|-
TGTGCCTGGAGACCACTTAGAGGGGGCTACACCTTC
CAWRPLRGGYTF
>TRBJ1-2|TRBV11-2|12|-|-
TGTGCCAGCAGCCCACAAGGAAATGGCTACACCTTC
CASSPQGNGYTF
>TRBJ2-1|TRBV21-1|12|-|-
TGTGCCAGCAGCTCTGGAAGGAATGAGCAGTTCTTC
CASSSGRNEQFF
>TRBJ2-1|TRBV6-5|14|-|TRBD1
TGTGCCAGCAGCCCCCGGGACAGATACAATGAGCAGTTCTTC
CASSPRDRYNEQFF
>TRBJ2-1|TRBV27|17|-|-
TGTGCCAGCAGTTTAGTCGACAGGAGCCGATCCTACAATGAGCAGTTCTTC
CASSLVDRSRSYNEQFF
>TRBJ2-3|TRBV16|12|-|-
TGTGCCAGCAGCCCCCGGACTTCGCAGGAGTATTTT
CASSPRTSQEYF
>TRBJ2-1|TRBV18|12|once|-
TGTGCCAGCTCGTCAGGAGCCAATGAGCAGTTCTTC
CASSSGANEQFF
>TRBJ2-7|TRBV5-1|16|-|-
TGCGCCAGCAGCTTGAGAGCAGCGGCCAGCTCCTACGAGCAGTACTTC
CASSLRAAASSYEQYF
>TRBJ1-2|TRBV18|16|-|-
TGTGCCAGCTCACCGATTCCCGGGACGGAGAACTATGGCTACACCTTC
CASSPIPGTENYGYTF
>TRBJ2-3|TRBV18|15|-|-
TGTGCCAGCTCACCACGGCGGGGAGGTCCAGATACGCAGTATTTT
CASSPRRGGPDTQYF
>TRBJ2-7|TRBV2|13|-|-
TGTGCCAGCAGTGAAGCGGTGGTGGGTCCTCTGTACTTC
CASSEAVVGPLYF
>TRBJ2-7|TRBV7-9|14|-|-
TGTGCCAGCAGCCTACGGACAGAAACCTACGAGCAGTACTTC
CASSLRTETYEQYF